In its sample, the clone carrying this T cell receptor beta chain was seen a few times. Its antigen is unknown. TCRdb ran MiXCR on the 5' RACE reads and lists one entry per CDR3 protein. The profile shows 400,000 to 450,000 distinct CDR3 sequences, 17% of them singletons. With 2 bases removed from V and 13 bases from J, the gap between germline ends came to 11 bases. CDR3 length: 10 residues. Germline V gene data show CDR1 as GTSNPN and CDR2 as SVGIG (reference sequence). This sample is part of a study of CD8 T cells in ankylosing spondylitis. Broader study findings: Significant enrichment of disease-linked clones was reported in matched ankylosing spondylitis synovial fluid. In ankylosing spondylitis blood, a motif of eight highly homologous TCR beta variants appeared characteristic. Disease-linked clones had a CD8+ phenotype and relatively low frequency in peripheral blood.

This chain connects TRBV30 to TRBJ1-2; tentatively, D is TRBD1 (6 bases). The material sequenced was blood, either unsorted or a sorted T cell fraction (not recorded which). This TCR came from a male donor with ankylosing spondylitis. For the CDR3, the DNA is TGTGCCTGGAGTTTGGGGGCCTCCACCTTC. Translated: CAWSLGASTF.